These 31 T cell receptor beta chains were all obtained from the same sample, sequenced in a study of vaccination and CD4 T cells after COVID-19. These TCRs are of unknown antigen specificity. Treatment of the sample: roughly 10-day PBMC culture with coronavirus spike peptide pools or control peptides (ViraFEST assay). Oncomine TCR Beta short-read sequencing was applied to DNA from cultured CD4+ T cells. MiXCR, run by TCRdb on the PCR reads, gives a single entry per CDR3 protein. The sample carries some 12,000 distinct CDR3 sequences, around 20% recorded once. The material sequenced was CD4+ T cells from blood, cultured in vitro, taken before SARS-CoV-2 vaccination. The receptor source for this set is a human donor who received a COVID-19 vaccine.

The chain is built from TRBV24-1 and TRBJ2-3, with D tentatively TRBD1 (5 bases). Germline CDR1 KGHDR, CDR2 SFDVKD. The CDR3 covers 15 residues. Trimming shortened V by 1 base and J by 2 bases, and 9 bases separated the two germline ends. CDR3 region: CATSDFDSITDTQYF. In DNA, the CDR3 is TGTGCCACCAGTGATTTCGACAGTATCACAGATACGCAGTATTTT.

The chain employs TRBV5-1 and TRBJ1-3; no definite D call. The germline V gene has CDR1 SGHRS and CDR2 YFSETQ. CDR3 length: 13 residues. V was shortened by 3 bases and J by 0 bases, with 4 bases between the two germline ends. The CDR3 bases are TGCGCCAGCAGCTCCAGCTCTGGAAACACCATATATTTT. Residues: CASSSSSGNTIYF.

In its sample, this clonotype was seen a few times. The chain carries TRBV5-1 and TRBJ1-6, with D perhaps matching TRBD1 (5 bases). The CDR3 is 14 amino acids. V was cut by 5 bases and J by 5 bases, with 11 bases left in between. Germline CDR1 SGHRS, CDR2 YFSETQ. CDR3 amino acids: CASRVGVDNSPLHF. The CDR3 DNA follows: TGCGCCAGCAGAGTGGGGGTGGATAATTCACCCCTCCACTTT.

The J gene is TRBJ2-5, the V gene TRBV5-4; D not certain. The germline V gene encodes CDR1 SGHNT and CDR2 YYREEE (reference sequence). V lost 0 bases and J lost 1, with 7 bases in between. The CDR3 extends over 14 amino acids. The CDR3 DNA sequence: TGTGCCAGCAGCTTGGTTGATATCCAAGAGACCCAGTACTTC. Amino acids: CASSLVDIQETQYF.

This clonotype is medium-sized. The CDR3 DNA is TGTGCCAGCAGCAAAAGGGTCCGAGACACGAATACTTGGAACACTGAAGCTTTCTTT. It translates to CASSKRVRDTNTWNTEAFF. The gene calls are TRBV21-1 and TRBJ1-1. TRBV21-1 counts as a pseudogene. This CDR3 comprises 19 residues.

In its sample, this clonotype is medium-sized. The rearrangement joins TRBV7-9 to TRBJ1-1, with a possible D match to TRBD1 (5 bases). This CDR3 has 12 amino acids. Looked up from germline, CDR1 is SEHNR and CDR2 is FQNEAQ (reference sequence). V gave up 4 bases and J gave up 5 bases, with 8 bases separating them. DNA for the CDR3: TGTGCCAGCAGCTGGGGGATGACTGAAGCTTTCTTT. It encodes CASSWGMTEAFF.

This clonotype was detected a few times. The V gene is TRBV12-3 or TRBV12-4, the J gene TRBJ2-7; 9 bases align to TRBD1. The CDR3 is 15 amino acids. The V segment lost 5 bases and the J segment 1 base; nucleotides outside the gene matches: 6. The CDR3 here is CASSHGQGISYEQYF. The CDR3 nucleotides are TGTGCCAGCAGTCACGGACAGGGGATTTCCTACGAGCAGTACTTC.

The J gene is TRBJ2-7, the V gene TRBV6-1; D is uncertain. Germline loops: CDR1 MNHNS, CDR2 SASEGT. V shed 5 bases and J shed 2 bases, with 4 bases lying between them. The CDR3 is made up of 11 amino acids. The CDR3 DNA follows: TGTGCCAGCAGTCCTACCTACGAGCAGTACTTC. Translated: CASSPTYEQYF.

The chain joins TRBV10-1 to TRBJ1-4; TRBD1 is a possible D gene (5 bases). V was clipped by 11 bases and J by 0 bases, with 19 bases between them. From germline, CDR1 is WNHNN and CDR2 SYGVQD (reference sequence). The CDR3 extends over 16 amino acids. The CDR3 spells CAQSRGVAATNEKLFF. As DNA, the CDR3 is TGCGCCCAGTCACGGGGGGTGGCTGCAACTAATGAAAAACTGTTTTTT.

There are a few counts of this clonotype. The chain has TRBV20-1 and TRBJ2-2, with 11 positions matching TRBD1. The junction had 2 bases not matched to a gene; V was cut back by 2 bases and J by 0 bases. The CDR3 is 16 residues long. Germline V gene lookup returns CDR1 DFQATT and CDR2 SNEGSKA (reference sequence). CDR3 nucleotides: TGCAGTGCTAGAAAGGGACAGGGGGCGAACACCGGGGAGCTGTTTTTT. This sequence encodes CSARKGQGANTGELFF.

The V call is TRBV20-1, the J call TRBJ2-7; 9 bases map to TRBD1. Germline CDR1 is DFQATT and CDR2 is SNEGSKA (reference sequence). J gave up 4 bases and V 7 bases, and 5 bases lay outside the gene matches. The CDR3 totals 12 residues. CDR3 residues: CSVNRGQYEQYF. CDR3 bases: TGCAGTGTGAACAGGGGGCAATACGAGCAGTACTTC.

This chain uses TRBV20-1 with TRBJ2-7; 7 positions match TRBD1. This CDR3 region has 14 residues. Looked up from germline, CDR1 is DFQATT and CDR2 is SNEGSKA (reference sequence). After removal of 1 base from V and 1 base from J, the junction contained 4 bases not matched to a gene. The CDR3 reads CSARGQGRSYEQYF. In DNA form, the CDR3 reads TGCAGTGCTAGAGGACAGGGACGGTCCTACGAGCAGTACTTC.

The genes are TRBV5-1 and TRBJ1-1; no reliable D call. V lost 7 bases and J 0 bases, leaving 10 bases between the germline ends. The CDR3 length is 13 residues. The germline V gene has CDR1 SGHRS and CDR2 YFSETQ. CDR3 nucleotide sequence: TGCGCCAGCGCAGAGAATATGAACACTGAAGCTTTCTTT. This gives the protein CASAENMNTEAFF.

This rearrangement joins TRBV15 to TRBJ2-1; D is undetermined. CDR3 length equals 13 residues. CDR1 is LNHNV and CDR2 is YYDKDF in the germline V gene (reference sequence). V was pared by 0 bases and J by 5 bases, with 5 bases between. The DNA of the CDR3 is TGTGCCACCAGCAGAGATTATAACAATGAGCAGTTCTTC. Its protein is CATSRDYNNEQFF.

The rearrangement links TRBV24-1 to TRBJ2-3, with 11 bases fitting TRBD2. This CDR3 comprises 16 residues. V lost 3 bases, J lost 6 bases, and 7 bases stayed unmatched. The germline V gene encodes CDR1 KGHDR and CDR2 SFDVKD. CDR3 sequence: CATSDELAGGPDTQYF. As DNA, the CDR3 is TGTGCCACCAGTGATGAATTAGCGGGGGGGCCGGATACGCAGTATTTT.

This clonotype has just a few counts. The rearrangement links TRBV15 to TRBJ1-3; unclear D gene. CDR1 LNHNV and CDR2 YYDKDF come from the germline V gene (reference sequence). Between the trimmed V and J ends, which lost 6 bases and 1 base, there was a span of 10 bases. The length of the CDR3 is 14 residues. In DNA, the CDR3 is TGTGCCACCAGTCTTAGACATTCTGGAAACACCATATATTTT. Its translation is CATSLRHSGNTIYF.

This clonotype is medium-sized (0.01 to 0.1%) by share. The chain is built from TRBV20-1 and TRBJ2-3, with 8 bases aligning to TRBD2. The CDR3 is made up of 17 amino acids. Per the germline V gene, CDR1 is DFQATT and CDR2 is SNEGSKA (reference sequence). V lost 0 bases and J lost 3; bases outside the gene matches: 11. The CDR3 sequence is CSARELGLVVRTDTQYF. The CDR3 DNA reads TGCAGTGCTAGAGAACTGGGACTAGTCGTACGGACAGATACGCAGTATTTT.

This clonotype appeared a few times. This chain links TRBV24-1 with TRBJ2-1; TRBD1 matches at 7 bases. CDR1 KGHDR and CDR2 SFDVKD come from the germline V gene. The V gene end was trimmed by 4 bases and the J gene end by 4 bases; junction bases not matched to a gene: 3. The CDR3 is made up of 14 amino acids. CDR3: CATSEGQAYNEQFF. The CDR3 bases are TGTGCCACCAGTGAAGGACAGGCTTACAATGAGCAGTTCTTC.

The CDR3 DNA reads as TGCAGTGCCACAGATGTGATGGCGGGGGGGGGATCCTACGAGCAGTACTTC. Translation: CSATDVMAGGGSYEQYF. The V and J genes are TRBV20-1 and TRBJ2-7, with TRBD2 matching 9 bases. Germline lookup yields CDR1 DFQATT and CDR2 SNEGSKA (reference sequence). Trimming took 6 bases from V and 1 from J; bases not matched to a gene: 16. The CDR3 extends over 17 amino acids.

There are a few counts of this clonotype. This chain links TRBV10-3 with TRBJ1-5; TRBD1 agrees at 7 bases. V gave up 6 bases and J gave up 3 bases; unmatched junction bases: 5. This CDR3 has 14 residues. Per germline, CDR1 ENHRY and CDR2 SYGVKD. The DNA of the CDR3 is TGTGCCATCAGCGGTGGGACAGTCAATCAGCCCCAGCATTTT. This codes for CAISGGTVNQPQHF.

This clonotype appeared a few times. The gene calls are TRBV6-5 and TRBJ1-6, with TRBD1 matching over 9 bases. The ends lost 0 bases at V and 0 bases at J; junction bases unmatched: 3. The CDR3 extends over 18 amino acids. The germline gives CDR1 MNHEY, CDR2 SVGAGI. CDR3 amino acids: CASSYSGTGSSYNSPLHF. CDR3 nucleotides: TGTGCCAGCAGTTACTCCGGGACAGGGTCCTCCTATAATTCACCCCTCCACTTT.

The gene calls are TRBV19 and TRBJ1-4, with a possible D match to TRBD1 (6 bases). Germline CDR1 reads LNHDA; CDR2 reads SQIVND (reference sequence). The CDR3 consists of 15 residues. Deletions cut 4 bases from V and 3 bases from J, with 12 bases between. The CDR3 reads CASSRGRSPNEKLFF. The CDR3 coding sequence is TGTGCCAGTAGTAGGGGGCGCAGCCCTAATGAAAAACTGTTTTTT.

This clonotype came up a few times. The genes are TRBV6-1 and TRBJ1-1; tentative D call: TRBD1 (5 bases). Trimming cost V 6 bases and J 6 bases, with 14 bases left between them. The CDR3 spans 13 residues. Germline V gene sequence: CDR1 MNHNS, CDR2 SASEGT. In DNA, the CDR3 is TGTGCCAGCAGGGGGCCCTCGGGGGCTGAAGCTTTCTTT. Amino acid sequence: CASRGPSGAEAFF.

The chain combines TRBV7-2 with TRBJ2-3, with 8 bases identical to TRBD1. CDR1 is SGHTA and CDR2 is FQGNSA in the germline V gene. The CDR3 has 12 amino acids. Germline trimming cut 2 bases from V and 11 bases from J; bases unmatched to any gene: 3. DNA of the CDR3: TGTGCCAGCAGCTTAAGTGGACAGGGGCAGTATTTT. As protein: CASSLSGQGQYF.

This CDR3 is CASGSDSLSRELFF. The CDR3 DNA reads as TGTGCTAGTGGTTCCGACAGTTTATCTCGGGAGCTGTTTTTT. The V and J genes are TRBV12-5 and TRBJ2-2; a weak D match, TRBD1 (5 bases). The CDR3 is 14 residues long. Germline loops: CDR1 LGHNT, CDR2 FRNRAP. V lost 4 bases and J 9 bases, leaving 15 bases between the germline ends.

The chain uses TRBV7-6 and TRBJ2-3; 10 nucleotides match TRBD2. CDR1 SGHVS and CDR2 FNYEAQ come from the germline V gene. The CDR3 is 16 amino acids. With V trimmed by 3 bases and J by 1 base, 4 bases remained unmatched. The CDR3 reads CASSFGGLAGTDTQYF. CDR3 DNA sequence: TGTGCCAGCAGCTTCGGCGGACTAGCGGGCACAGATACGCAGTATTTT.

There are a few counts of this clonotype. The chain recombines TRBV12-3 or TRBV12-4 with TRBJ1-4, with TRBD1 matching over 8 bases. CDR3 length equals 14 residues. Losses at the gene ends were 6 bases for V and 6 bases for J; bases not matched to a gene: 6. The CDR3 sequence is CASRRQGPYEKLFF. The CDR3 DNA sequence: TGTGCCAGCAGAAGACAGGGGCCCTATGAAAAACTGTTTTTT.

This clonotype was counted between two and nine times. CDR3 sequence reads: CASSLIQGPFYGYTF. CDR3 nucleotide sequence: TGTGCCAGCAGCCTCATACAGGGGCCATTCTATGGCTACACCTTC. The genes are TRBV12-3 or TRBV12-4 and TRBJ1-2, with 7 bases identical to TRBD1. This CDR3 has 15 amino acids. The V segment lost 6 bases and the J segment 4 bases; nucleotides outside the gene matches: 11.

V and J are TRBV5-1 and TRBJ2-3; possible D gene TRBD2, 6 bases. The CDR3 is 11 residues long. The germline gives CDR1 SGHRS, CDR2 YFSETQ. V gave up 2 bases and J gave up 14 bases, with 12 bases separating them. The chain's CDR3 is CASSFRDSLYF. For the CDR3, the DNA is TGCGCCAGCAGCTTCCGGGACTCCTTGTATTTT. The whole variable domain, remainder taken from reference TRBV5-1 and TRBJ2-3, is KAGVTQTPRYLIKTRGQQVTLSCSPISGHRSVSWYQQTPGQGLQFLFEYFSETQRNKGNFPGRFSGRQFSNSRSEMNVSTLELGDSALYLCASSFRDSLYFGPGTRLTVL.

Details on this clonotype: An end of the junction differs from the germline gene, which may be a read error. The chain links TRBV20-1 to TRBJ2-3; a weak D match, TRBD1 (7 bases). From germline, CDR1 is DFQATT and CDR2 SNEGSKA (reference sequence). CDR3 size: 16 residues. The CDR3 DNA follows: TGCGGTGCTAGAGTTAGCGGCAGGGGGTACACAGATACGCAGTATTTT. It translates to CGARVSGRGYTDTQYF.

The V call is TRBV14, the J call TRBJ2-7; 9 nucleotides agree with TRBD1. Germline V lookup: CDR1 SGHDN, CDR2 FVKESK. The CDR3 is 15 amino acids. V gave up 2 bases and J gave up 3 bases; unmatched junction bases: 5. CDR3 bases: TGTGCCAGCAGCCAACCGGACAGGGGAGGCTACGAGCAGTACTTC. This codes for CASSQPDRGGYEQYF.